What follows are 17 T cell receptor beta chains derived from one specimen sequenced in a study of blood T cell repertoires in COVID-19. The method was immunoSEQ multiplex PCR; TCRdb's version includes in-frame clones alone and lacks a portion of them. The sample yields 100,000 to 150,000 clones, less than 90% seen once. The sequenced material came from PBMCs or T cells enriched from blood (not recorded which). These TCRs come from a woman between 50 and 59 years old who had recovered from COVID-19.

As regards this clone: The sample holds other DNA sequences that translate to the same CDR3. The chain couples TRBV3-1 (or the pseudogene TRBV3-2) to TRBJ2-1; D is unresolved. This CDR3 is built from 15 residues. Germline V gene data show CDR1 as LGHDT and CDR2 as YNNKEL (reference sequence). V was pared by 0 bases and J by 5 bases, with 11 bases between. The CDR3 sequence is CASSQDGQPHNEQFF. The CDR3 nucleotides read TGTGCCAGCAGCCAAGATGGGCAGCCTCACAATGAGCAGTTCTTC.

The chain recombines TRBV7-9 with TRBJ2-1; TRBD1 aligns across 8 bases. The CDR3 length is 15 residues. CDR1 and CDR2 (germline): SEHNR, FQNEAQ (reference sequence). Trimming removed 7 bases from V and 2 bases from J; junction bases left unmatched: 7. The CDR3 loop reads CASTVSGGAYNEQFF. The CDR3 region has the DNA TGTGCCAGCACCGTATCAGGGGGCGCCTACAATGAGCAGTTCTTC. Complete variable domain (other parts from reference TRBV7-9 and TRBJ2-1): DTGVSQNPRHKITKRGQNVTFRCDPISEHNRLYWYRQTLGQGPEFLTYFQNEAQLEKSRLLSDRFSAERPKGSFSTLEIQRTEQGDSAMYLCASTVSGGAYNEQFFGPGTRLTVL.

The chain couples TRBV7-9 to TRBJ2-1, with D possibly TRBD1 on 7 matching bases. There are 14 residues in the CDR3. Germline CDR1 reads SEHNR; CDR2 reads FQNEAQ (reference sequence). Trimming shortened V by 2 bases and J by 8 bases, and 13 bases separated the two germline ends. The CDR3 region has the DNA TGTGCCAGCAGCTTAAATCAGGGGGGTTATGAGCAGTTCTTC. Amino acid sequence: CASSLNQGGYEQFF.

The rearrangement joins TRBV7-2 to TRBJ1-6; TRBD1 is a possible D gene (5 bases). V was cut by 2 bases and J by 8 bases, with 10 bases left in between. This CDR3 region has 14 residues. CDR1 and CDR2 from the germline V gene are SGHTA and FQGNSA. CDR3 coding DNA: TGTGCCAGCAGCTTACGACAGTCTTATTCACCCCTCCACTTT. It encodes CASSLRQSYSPLHF.

In its sample, this clone was seen a few times. J is TRBJ1-1 and V is TRBV29-1; D may be TRBD1 (5 bases). Trimming took off 7 bases at V and 0 bases at J, with 12 bases between the two ends. The germline CDR1 and CDR2 sequences are SQVTM and ANQGSEA. CDR3 length: 13 amino acids. The CDR3 is CSGRALVNTEAFF. As DNA, the CDR3 is TGCAGCGGCAGGGCCCTAGTGAACACTGAAGCTTTCTTT. Full variable domain (rest looked up from reference TRBV29-1 and TRBJ1-1): SAVISQKPSRDICQRGTSLTIQCQVDSQVTMMFWYRQQPGQSLTLIATANQGSEATYESGFVIDKFPISRPNLTFSTLTVSNMSPEDSSIYLCSGRALVNTEAFFGQGTRLTVV.

This chain joins TRBV4-1 and TRBJ1-1, with 8 bases lining up with TRBD1. V was pared by 4 bases and J by 2 bases, with 6 bases of the junction left unmatched. The CDR3 has 15 residues. The germline V gene encodes CDR1 MGHRA and CDR2 YSYEKL. CDR3 sequence: CASSREDRANTEAFF. The DNA of the CDR3 is TGCGCCAGCAGCCGGGAGGACAGGGCCAACACTGAAGCTTTCTTT.

The chain links TRBV9 to TRBJ2-4; D uncertain. CDR3 length: 13 residues. The V gene's germline CDR1 is SGDLS and CDR2 YYNGEE. V shed 3 bases and J shed 11 bases, with 15 bases lying between them. CDR3 protein: CASSAYADSLQYF. The CDR3 DNA reads TGTGCCAGCAGCGCCTACGCCGACTCTCTTCAGTACTTC.

This chain connects TRBV9 to TRBJ1-2; no definite D call. The CDR3 contains 13 residues. Germline values: CDR1 SGDLS, CDR2 YYNGEE. Deletions cut 0 bases from V and 3 bases from J, with 6 bases between. CDR3 sequence: CASSVEQYYGYTF. CDR3 in DNA: TGTGCCAGCAGCGTAGAACAGTACTATGGCTACACCTTC.

This clone has only a few counts. J is TRBJ1-2 and V is TRBV28; 10 positions match TRBD1. The CDR3 length is 15 residues. V lost 7 bases, J lost 7 bases, and 12 bases stayed unmatched. CDR1 is MDHEN and CDR2 is SYDVKM in the germline V gene. The CDR3 is CASTSPGQGVVGYTF. The CDR3 DNA follows: TGTGCCAGCACCTCGCCCGGACAGGGGGTAGTTGGCTACACCTTC.

This clone was recorded a few times. The chain is built from TRBV6-1 and TRBJ2-3, with D possibly TRBD2 on 6 matching bases. The V and J ends lost 2 bases and 0 bases respectively, with 12 bases between them. CDR3 length: 16 amino acids. CDR1 and CDR2 from the germline V gene are MNHNS and SASEGT. The CDR3 protein is CASSESLADSTDTQYF. The CDR3 DNA reads TGTGCCAGCAGTGAATCGTTAGCGGACAGCACAGATACGCAGTATTTT.

The V call is TRBV11-2, the J call TRBJ2-2, with 8 nucleotides matching TRBD2. This CDR3 comprises 17 residues. CDR1 is SGHAT and CDR2 is FQNNGV in the germline V gene. V shed 1 base, J shed 5 bases, and the junction held 9 bases outside the gene matches. The CDR3 DNA reads as TGTGCCAGCAGCTTAGCGGGGGGGACAACTATTACCGGGGAGCTGTTTTTT. Translation: CASSLAGGTTITGELFF.

This chain joins TRBV9 and TRBJ2-7; 9 bases match TRBD1. Trimming removed 3 bases from V and 0 bases from J; junction bases left unmatched: 4. The length of the CDR3 is 15 residues. From germline, CDR1 is SGDLS and CDR2 YYNGEE. The CDR3 nucleotides are TGTGCCAGCAGCGCCGGGACAGGGAGCTCCTACGAGCAGTACTTC. Protein product: CASSAGTGSSYEQYF.

This chain uses TRBV5-5 with TRBJ1-4, with a possible D match to TRBD1 (6 bases). Per germline, CDR1 SGHKS and CDR2 YYEKEE (reference sequence). Trimming removed 5 bases from V and 0 bases from J, with 17 bases in between. There are 17 residues in the CDR3. CDR3 region: CASSSKDSYATNEKLFF. DNA of the CDR3: TGTGCCAGCAGTTCAAAGGACAGTTATGCAACTAATGAAAAACTGTTTTTT.

This chain uses TRBV28 with TRBJ2-2; D uncertain. This CDR3 region has 14 residues. V dropped 7 bases and J dropped 6 bases, with 15 bases sitting between them. The germline gives CDR1 MDHEN, CDR2 SYDVKM. In nucleotides, the CDR3 is TGTGCCAGCATCTCCTTGGAGTCCGCCGGGGAGCTGTTTTTT. This encodes CASISLESAGELFF.

The V and J genes are TRBV11-2 and TRBJ2-7; D perhaps matches TRBD2 (6 bases). V lost 3 bases, J lost 6 bases, and 18 bases lay in between. The CDR3 length is 15 residues. The germline V gene encodes CDR1 SGHAT and CDR2 FQNNGV. The chain's CDR3 is CASSFLTEEGPEQYF. In nucleotides, the CDR3 is TGTGCCAGCAGCTTCTTGACCGAGGAGGGCCCCGAGCAGTACTTC.

CDR3 coding DNA: TGCGCCAGCAGCTTGGAAGGACAGTTCCAAGAGACCCAGTACTTC. It encodes CASSLEGQFQETQYF. The rearrangement links TRBV5-1 to TRBJ2-5; TRBD1 might be the D (6 bases). Germline V gives CDR1 SGHRS, CDR2 YFSETQ. This CDR3 has 15 residues. V shed 0 bases and J shed 1 base, with 10 bases lying between them.

V and J are TRBV29-1 and TRBJ1-1; a possible D gene is TRBD1 (5 bases). The germline gives CDR1 SQVTM, CDR2 ANQGSEA. The CDR3 extends over 14 amino acids. Trimming cost V 1 base and J 10 bases, with 19 bases left between them. The CDR3 sequence is CSVEGFGYGGGAFF. The DNA for the CDR3 is TGCAGCGTTGAAGGATTCGGGTACGGGGGGGGAGCTTTCTTT.